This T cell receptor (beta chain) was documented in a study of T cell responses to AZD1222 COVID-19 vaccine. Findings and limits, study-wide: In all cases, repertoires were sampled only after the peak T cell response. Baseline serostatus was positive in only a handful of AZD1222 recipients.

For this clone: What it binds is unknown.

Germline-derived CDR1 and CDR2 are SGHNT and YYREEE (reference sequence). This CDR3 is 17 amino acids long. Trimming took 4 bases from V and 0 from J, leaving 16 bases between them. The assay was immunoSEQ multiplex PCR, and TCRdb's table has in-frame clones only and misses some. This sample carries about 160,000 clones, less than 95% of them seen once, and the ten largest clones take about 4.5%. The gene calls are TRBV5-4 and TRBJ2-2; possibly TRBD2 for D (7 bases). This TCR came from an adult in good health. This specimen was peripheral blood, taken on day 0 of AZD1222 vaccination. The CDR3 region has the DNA TGTGCCAGCAGCGTCGGTCGGGGGGCATCGAACACCGGGGAGCTGTTTTTT. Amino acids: CASSVGRGASNTGELFF.